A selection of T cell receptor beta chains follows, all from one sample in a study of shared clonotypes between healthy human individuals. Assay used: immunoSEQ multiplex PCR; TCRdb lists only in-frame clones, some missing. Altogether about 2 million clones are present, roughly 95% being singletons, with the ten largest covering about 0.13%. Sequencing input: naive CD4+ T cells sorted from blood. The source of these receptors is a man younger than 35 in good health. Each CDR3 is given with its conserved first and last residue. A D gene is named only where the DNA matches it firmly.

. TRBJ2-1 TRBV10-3 TGTGCCATCAGTGAGTCACAGCCTGATGAGCAGTTCTTC CAISESQPDEQFF
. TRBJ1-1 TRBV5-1 TGCGCCAGCAGCTTTAGTTTAGGGGTAGACACTGAAGCTTTCTTT CASSFSLGVDTEAFF
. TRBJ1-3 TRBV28 TGTGCCAGCCTCCGGGGTGGGAAGCCCGGAAACACCATATATTTT CASLRGGKPGNTIYF
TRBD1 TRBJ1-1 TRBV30 TGTGCCTGGAGTTCAGGGACAGGGCTCACTAATGAAGCTTTCTTT CAWSSGTGLTNEAFF
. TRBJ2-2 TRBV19 TGTGCCAGTAGCGGGAGCGCGAACACCGGGGAGCTGTTTTTT CASSGSANTGELFF
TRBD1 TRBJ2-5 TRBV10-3 TGTGCCATCAGTGATACAGACAGGGGCGGCGAGACCCAGTACTTC CAISDTDRGGETQYF
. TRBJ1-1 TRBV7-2 TGTGCCAGCAGCTTAGGACCAAGGGCTTTCTTT CASSLGPRAFF
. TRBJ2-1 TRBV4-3 TGCGCCAGCAGCCAAGATATATACAATGAGCAGTTCTTC CASSQDIYNEQFF
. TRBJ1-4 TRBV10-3 TGTGCCATCAGTGGGCAGGGGAAGGGAACTAATGAAAAACTGTTTTTT CAISGQGKGTNEKLFF
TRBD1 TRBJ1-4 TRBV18 TGTGCCAGCTCGTCCGGGACAGGGAATGAAAAACTGTTTTTT CASSSGTGNEKLFF
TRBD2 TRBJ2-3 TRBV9 TGTGCCAGCAGCGCCCACCTAGCGGGGGGCACAGATACGCAGTATTTT CASSAHLAGGTDTQYF
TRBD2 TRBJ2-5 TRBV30 TGTGCCTGGAGTCGAGGAGCGGGAGCCCCCGAGACCCAGTACTTC CAWSRGAGAPETQYF
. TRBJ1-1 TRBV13 TGTGCCAGCAGAGAGGCCAGGGGGAACACTGAAGCTTTCTTT CASREARGNTEAFF
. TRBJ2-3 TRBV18 TGTGCCAGCTCATCCGGGGCCTCAGATACGCAGTATTTT CASSSGASDTQYF
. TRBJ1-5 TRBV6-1 TGTGCCAGCAGTGAAGGGCCTCAGCCCCAGCATTTT CASSEGPQPQHF
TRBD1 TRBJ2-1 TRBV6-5 TGTGCCAGCAGTTACTCGACAGGGATGTACAATGAGCAGTTCTTC CASSYSTGMYNEQFF
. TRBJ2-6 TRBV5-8 TGTGCCAGCAGCTTGGGCTTTGGGGCCAACGTCCTGACTTTC CASSLGFGANVLTF